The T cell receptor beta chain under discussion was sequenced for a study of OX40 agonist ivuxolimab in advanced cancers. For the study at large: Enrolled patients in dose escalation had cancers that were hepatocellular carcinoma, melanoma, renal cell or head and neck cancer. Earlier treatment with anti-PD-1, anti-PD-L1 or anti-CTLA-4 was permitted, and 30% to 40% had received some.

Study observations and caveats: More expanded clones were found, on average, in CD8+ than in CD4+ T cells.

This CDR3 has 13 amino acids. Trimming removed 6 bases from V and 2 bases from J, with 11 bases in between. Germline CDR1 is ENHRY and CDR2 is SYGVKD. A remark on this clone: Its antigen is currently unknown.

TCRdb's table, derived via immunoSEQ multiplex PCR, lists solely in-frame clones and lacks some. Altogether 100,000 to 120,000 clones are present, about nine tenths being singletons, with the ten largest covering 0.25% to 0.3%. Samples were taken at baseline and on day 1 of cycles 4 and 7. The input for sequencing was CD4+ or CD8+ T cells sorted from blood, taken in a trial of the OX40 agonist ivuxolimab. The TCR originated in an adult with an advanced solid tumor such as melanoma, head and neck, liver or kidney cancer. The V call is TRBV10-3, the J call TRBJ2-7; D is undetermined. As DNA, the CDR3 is TGTGCCATCAGGGGCCCCGATACCTACGAGCAGTACTTC. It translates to CAIRGPDTYEQYF.